The 15 T cell receptor beta chains listed next were all sequenced from one sample in a study of radiotherapy plus CTLA-4 blockade in lung cancer. Generated by immunoSEQ multiplex PCR, the TCRdb table keeps only in-frame clones and is missing some. The table shows around 80,000 clones, with around 83% occurring only once. The sequencing used peripheral blood, collected from a patient treated with radiotherapy plus ipilimumab. The receptors shown here come from a human donor with non-small cell lung cancer who had stable disease on radiotherapy plus ipilimumab.

The chain uses TRBV28 and TRBJ2-5; 11 nucleotides match TRBD2. CDR3 size: 17 residues. Germline lookup yields CDR1 MDHEN and CDR2 SYDVKM. V shed 5 bases, J shed 5 bases, and the junction held 13 bases outside the gene matches. CDR3 coding DNA: TGTGCCAGCAGTCCACGGACTAGCGGGTTGATGCGGGAGACCCAGTACTTC. Translating gives CASSPRTSGLMRETQYF.

This clone was observed a few times. The rearrangement joins TRBV10-3 to TRBJ2-2; tentative D call: TRBD1 (5 bases). This CDR3 region has 12 residues. Trimming removed 3 bases from V and 7 bases from J, with 6 bases in between. CDR1 and CDR2 from the germline V gene are ENHRY and SYGVKD. CDR3 amino acids: CAISERGGELFF. In DNA form, the CDR3 reads TGTGCCATCAGTGAAAGGGGCGGGGAGCTGTTTTTT.

The rearrangement joins TRBV5-1 to TRBJ2-1, with TRBD2 identical over 7 bases. This CDR3 has 16 residues. Germline loops: CDR1 SGHRS, CDR2 YFSETQ. The J segment lost 3 bases and the V segment lost 0 bases, leaving 6 bases of the junction unmatched. The CDR3 DNA sequence: TGCGCCAGCAGCTTGGGGCGGACTAGGGGCTACAATGAGCAGTTCTTC. It is translated as CASSLGRTRGYNEQFF.

This clone was recorded only once. The chain combines TRBV4-1 with TRBJ1-5, with 7 bases that match TRBD1. The CDR3 is 17 amino acids. V shed 0 bases, J shed 7 bases, and the junction held 12 bases outside the gene matches. The germline V gene encodes CDR1 MGHRA and CDR2 YSYEKL. The DNA of the CDR3 is TGCGCCAGCAGCCAAGAAGGGGGCCCGCTACCCGGGCAGCCCCAGCATTTT. Translation: CASSQEGGPLPGQPQHF.

V is TRBV28 and J is TRBJ2-3; 8 nucleotides match TRBD1. V dropped 5 bases and J dropped 1; count of bases not matched to a gene: 5. The germline gives CDR1 MDHEN, CDR2 SYDVKM. The CDR3 consists of 15 residues. The CDR3 bases are TGTGCCAGCAGTCTACCGGGACAGGGCACAGATACGCAGTATTTT. Residues: CASSLPGQGTDTQYF.

The J gene is TRBJ2-5, the V gene TRBV19; tentative D call: TRBD1 (6 bases). The CDR3 is 14 amino acids. Per the germline V gene, CDR1 is LNHDA and CDR2 is SQIVND (reference sequence). The V and J ends lost 6 bases and 5 bases respectively, with 16 bases between them. The CDR3 DNA is TGTGCCAGTAGCCCGGGACAAAGGAGGGAGACCCAGTACTTC. It is translated as CASSPGQRRETQYF.

The rearrangement joins TRBV6-1 to TRBJ1-3; D unclear. This CDR3 is 15 amino acids long. Trimming cost V 3 bases and J 0 bases, with 9 bases left between them. Per the germline V gene, CDR1 is MNHNS and CDR2 is SASEGT. The CDR3 region is CASSETAPSGNTIYF. The CDR3 region has the DNA TGTGCCAGCAGTGAGACGGCACCCTCTGGAAACACCATATATTTT.

The V and J genes are TRBV11-3 and TRBJ2-3; TRBD2 is a possible D gene (6 bases). V shed 4 bases and J shed 4 bases, with 9 bases lying between them. CDR3 size: 13 residues. CDR1 SGHNT and CDR2 YENEEA come from the germline V gene. The CDR3 DNA reads as TGTGCCAGCAGCTCCGGACTATCAGATACGCAGTATTTT. This translates into CASSSGLSDTQYF.

CDR3 nucleotides: TGTGCCAGCAGTCGGCGTTTTGAAGCTTTCTTT. It codes for CASSRRFEAFF. The chain is built from TRBV6-1 and TRBJ1-1; D remains ambiguous. Deletions cut 5 bases from V and 7 bases from J, with 8 bases between. CDR3 length: 11 residues. In germline, CDR1 is MNHNS, CDR2 SASEGT.

This chain uses TRBV7-8 with TRBJ1-1; D ambiguous. CDR1 and CDR2 from the germline V gene are SGHVS and FQNEAQ. CDR3 length: 13 residues. Trimming stripped 5 bases from V and 1 base from J, with 8 bases between. The CDR3 DNA reads TGTGCCAGCAGCCGAATCGAGAACACTGAAGCTTTCTTT. Translation gives CASSRIENTEAFF. The full variable domain, rest sourced from reference TRBV7-8 and TRBJ1-1, is GAGVSQSPRYKVAKRGQDVALRCDPISGHVSLFWYQQALGQGPEFLTYFQNEAQLDKSGLPSDRFFAERPEGSVSTLKIQRTQQEDSAVYLCASSRIENTEAFFGQGTRLTVV.

This clone occurred once. This sequence joins TRBV6-6 and TRBJ1-1, with 7 bases fitting TRBD1. With V trimmed by 3 bases and J by 7 bases, 11 bases remained unmatched. From germline, CDR1 is MNHNY and CDR2 SVGAGI (reference sequence). The CDR3 consists of 15 residues. For the CDR3, the DNA is TGTGCCAGCAGTTATAGCGACAGGGTTAGAGATGAAGCTTTCTTT. Its protein is CASSYSDRVRDEAFF.

The genes are TRBV28 and TRBJ2-1, with D perhaps TRBD2 (5 bases). The V end was cut by 7 bases, the J end by 0 bases, with 13 bases between. The CDR3 covers 15 residues. Germline CDR1 MDHEN, CDR2 SYDVKM. For the CDR3, the DNA is TGTGCCAGCAACCCTGGTGGGAGCTCCTACAATGAGCAGTTCTTC. Its translation: CASNPGGSSYNEQFF.

V usage is TRBV6-5 and J usage is TRBJ2-3, with D unresolved. The CDR3 is made up of 12 amino acids. Trimming removed 5 bases from V and 6 bases from J, with 9 bases in between. CDR1 and CDR2 (germline): MNHEY, SVGAGI. CDR3 sequence: CASSLLGDTQYF. The CDR3 nucleotides are TGTGCCAGCAGTCTCCTAGGGGATACGCAGTATTTT.

This clone was observed a handful of times. The rearrangement uses TRBV7-9 and TRBJ1-2; the match to TRBD1 covers 8 bases. V trimming: 3 bases; J trimming: 4 bases; junction bases outside the gene matches: 10. CDR3 length: 16 residues. Germline CDR1 is SEHNR and CDR2 is FQNEAQ (reference sequence). CDR3 nucleotide sequence: TGTGCCAGCAGCTTGATCCCGGACAGGGAAGGCTATGGCTACACCTTC. Translation gives CASSLIPDREGYGYTF.

The chain employs TRBV6-1 and TRBJ1-1, with a weak D call TRBD1 (6 bases). CDR3 length: 14 amino acids. Trimming left V 8 bases short and J 1 base short, with 14 bases between. The germline CDR1 and CDR2 sequences are MNHNS and SASEGT. CDR3 sequence reads: CASRLGGENTEAFF. Written as DNA, the CDR3 is TGTGCCAGCCGGCTAGGGGGAGAGAACACTGAAGCTTTCTTT.